A single sample is the source of the 6 T cell receptor beta chains below, sequenced in a study of T cell responses to AZD1222 COVID-19 vaccine. Generated by immunoSEQ multiplex PCR, the TCRdb table keeps only in-frame clones and is missing some. Here the sample spans about 120,000 clones, about 80% being singletons. The source was peripheral blood, collected on day 0 of AZD1222 vaccination. These receptors all come from an adult in good health.

V usage is TRBV5-8 and J usage is TRBJ2-7; no firm D call. V lost 4 bases and J lost 3, with 2 bases in between. CDR1 is SGHTS and CDR2 is YDEGEE in the germline V gene. The CDR3 length is 10 residues. CDR3 amino acids: CASSGYEQYF. The DNA of the CDR3 is TGTGCCAGCAGCGGCTACGAGCAGTACTTC.

The chain combines TRBV30 with TRBJ2-6; the D gene could be TRBD1 or TRBD2 (5 bases each). With 2 bases removed from V and 4 bases from J, the gap between germline ends came to 6 bases. Germline lookup yields CDR1 GTSNPN and CDR2 SVGIG (reference sequence). This CDR3 has 13 residues. CDR3: CAWSRGGANVLTF. The CDR3 region has the DNA TGTGCCTGGAGTCGGGGCGGGGCCAACGTCCTGACTTTC.

J is TRBJ1-4 and V is TRBV5-5, with D hard to call. V was clipped by 10 bases and J by 5 bases, with 24 bases between them. The CDR3 is 16 amino acids. Germline V gene data show CDR1 as SGHKS and CDR2 as YYEKEE (reference sequence). The CDR3 protein is CASQTVITARNEKLFF. The CDR3 region has the DNA TGTGCCTCCCAGACTGTCATAACAGCTAGGAATGAAAAACTGTTTTTT.

This clone was recorded a few times. V gene TRBV18 combines with J gene TRBJ1-3, with D unresolved. The CDR3 runs to 17 residues. CDR1 is KGHSH and CDR2 is LQKENI in the germline V gene. Trimming took 0 bases from V and 0 from J, leaving 12 bases between them. The CDR3 DNA sequence: TGTGCCAGCTCACCACCAAACCATATCATCTCTGGAAACACCATATATTTT. Translated: CASSPPNHIISGNTIYF.

The chain has TRBV10-3 and TRBJ1-4; D uncertain. From germline, CDR1 is ENHRY and CDR2 SYGVKD. Trimming took off 6 bases at V and 7 bases at J, with 15 bases between the two ends. CDR3 size: 14 residues. CDR3 amino acids: CAIRRDGAGEKLFF. CDR3 DNA: TGTGCCATCAGGAGAGACGGAGCGGGTGAAAAACTGTTTTTT.

V and J are TRBV18 and TRBJ2-1, with TRBD2 matching over 11 bases. Germline V gives CDR1 KGHSH, CDR2 LQKENI. CDR3 length: 16 amino acids. Trimming removed 4 bases from V and 7 bases from J; junction bases left unmatched: 9. CDR3 coding DNA: TGTGCCAGCTCACGTCCACTAGCGGGAGTGAGTAATGAGCAGTTCTTC. Translation gives CASSRPLAGVSNEQFF. The whole variable domain, filled in from reference TRBV18 and TRBJ2-1, reads NAGVMQNPRHLVRRRGQEARLRCSPMKGHSHVYWYRQLPEEGLKFMVYLQKENIIDESGMPKERFSAEFPKEGPSILRIQQVVRGDSAAYFCASSRPLAGVSNEQFFGPGTRLTVL.